These 14 T cell receptor beta chains came from one sample sequenced in a study of OX40 agonist ivuxolimab in advanced cancers. Only in-frame clones appear in the TCRdb table, and some are missing; sequencing was by immunoSEQ multiplex PCR. The sample holds some 69,000 clones, 80% to 90% seen once. The sample in question was CD4+ or CD8+ T cells sorted from blood, obtained in a trial of the OX40 agonist ivuxolimab. The source is an adult with an advanced solid tumor such as melanoma, head and neck, liver or kidney cancer.

CDR3 residues: CASSEASVRGLRGYTF. The CDR3 DNA reads TGTGCCAGCAGTGAAGCGTCGGTCAGGGGGCTTCGAGGCTACACCTTC. The rearrangement joins TRBV2 to TRBJ1-2; TRBD1 agrees at 8 bases. The trim removed 0 bases at V and 8 bases at J, leaving 11 bases unmatched. The CDR3 contains 16 residues. The germline V gene encodes CDR1 SNHLY and CDR2 FYNNEI. Complete variable domain (other parts from reference TRBV2 and TRBJ1-2): EPEVTQTPSHQVTQMGQEVILRCVPISNHLYFYWYRQILGQKVEFLVSFYNNEISEKSEIFDDQFSVERPDGSNFTLKIRSTKLEDSAMYFCASSEASVRGLRGYTFGSGTRLTVV.

The gene calls are TRBV7-3 and TRBJ2-5, with a tentative D call TRBD2 (6 bases). The CDR3 spans 14 residues. The germline gives CDR1 SGHTA, CDR2 FQGTGA. V was trimmed by 5 bases and J by 1 base, leaving 11 bases between them. The CDR3 nucleotides are TGTGCCAGCAGCCAAGCCGGGGGCCAAGAGACCCAGTACTTC. It yields the protein CASSQAGGQETQYF.

This clone occurred a few times. The rearrangement uses TRBV2 and TRBJ2-5; D is possibly TRBD2 (6 bases). Trimming shortened V by 6 bases and J by 4 bases, and 21 bases separated the two germline ends. CDR1 is SNHLY, CDR2 FYNNEI, per germline. The CDR3 is 16 residues long. The CDR3 DNA reads TGTGCCAGCAGGTCCGTGGGGGGAACCCTCCGAGAGACCCAGTACTTC. Its translation is CASRSVGGTLRETQYF.

The gene calls are TRBV11-3 and TRBJ2-7, with D tentatively TRBD1 (5 bases). The CDR3 is made up of 15 amino acids. V lost 0 bases to trimming and J lost 0 bases, with 9 bases between them. Germline CDR1 reads SGHNT; CDR2 reads YENEEA. The CDR3 bases are TGTGCCAGCAGCTTAGATCAGGGAACCTCCTACGAGCAGTACTTC. It yields the protein CASSLDQGTSYEQYF.

This chain joins TRBV10-1 and TRBJ1-2; 9 bases match TRBD1. This CDR3 has 13 amino acids. Per germline, CDR1 WNHNN and CDR2 SYGVQD (reference sequence). The J segment lost 6 bases and the V segment lost 11 bases, leaving 10 bases of the junction unmatched. CDR3 sequence: CAQAGTGNDGYTF. As DNA, the CDR3 is TGCGCCCAGGCGGGGACAGGGAATGATGGCTACACCTTC.

The chain combines TRBV5-4 with TRBJ1-4, with 8 bases lining up with TRBD1. This CDR3 is built from 15 residues. The germline V gene has CDR1 SGHNT and CDR2 YYREEE (reference sequence). V gave up 0 bases and J gave up 2 bases; unmatched junction bases: 0. The CDR3 DNA follows: TGTGCCAGCAGCTTGGGGACAGGGACTAATGAAAAACTGTTTTTT. Protein sequence: CASSLGTGTNEKLFF.

This clone was counted a single time. This chain connects TRBV4-2 to TRBJ1-5; 8 nucleotides agree with TRBD1. In germline, CDR1 is LGHNA, CDR2 YNFKEQ. This CDR3 spans 15 amino acids. J lost 2 bases, V lost 1 base, and 1 base had no gene match. The DNA for the CDR3 is TGTGCCAGCAGCCAAGCGACAGGGGGCAATCAGCCCCAGCATTTT. It codes for CASSQATGGNQPQHF.

J is TRBJ2-1 and V is TRBV29-1; 11 nucleotides line up with TRBD2. This CDR3 is 19 amino acids long. Germline CDR1 is SQVTM and CDR2 is ANQGSEA. V lost 6 bases, J lost 0 bases, and 16 bases stayed unmatched. This CDR3 is CSVLPGTSGFGGSYNEQFF. DNA of the CDR3: TGCAGCGTACTACCCGGGACTAGCGGCTTCGGGGGCTCCTACAATGAGCAGTTCTTC.

The rearrangement links TRBV10-3 to TRBJ2-2, with 7 bases fitting TRBD1. This CDR3 is built from 13 residues. Germline lookup yields CDR1 ENHRY and CDR2 SYGVKD. CDR3 region: CAGGREGTGELFF. The CDR3 region has the DNA TGTGCAGGGGGCAGGGAAGGTACCGGGGAGCTGTTTTTT.

V usage is TRBV19 and J usage is TRBJ2-3; D may be TRBD1 (6 bases). The CDR3 length is 15 residues. Germline loops: CDR1 LNHDA, CDR2 SQIVND (reference sequence). V lost 5 bases to trimming and J lost 0 bases, with 12 bases between them. CDR3 DNA sequence: TGTGCCAGTAGTGGCAGGACAGCTAGCACAGATACGCAGTATTTT. Translation gives CASSGRTASTDTQYF.

This rearrangement joins TRBV28 to TRBJ2-5; D may correspond to TRBD1 or TRBD2 (7 bases each). The end of the DNA fits TRBJ2-7 better, so the J call may be wrong. The CDR3 spans 14 residues. Germline V gene data show CDR1 as MDHEN and CDR2 as SYDVKM. The DNA for the CDR3 is TGTGCCAGCAGTTTAGCCAGGGGGGGCTACGAGCAGTACTTC. Its protein is CASSLARGGYEQYF.

The genes are TRBV5-8 and TRBJ1-4; D is unresolved. V was shortened by 4 bases and J by 6 bases, with 19 bases between the two germline ends. This CDR3 is 16 amino acids long. In germline, CDR1 is SGHTS, CDR2 YDEGEE. The CDR3 loop is CASSTRVGSLDEKLFF. The CDR3 DNA follows: TGTGCCAGCAGCACACGGGTAGGGTCCCTAGATGAAAAACTGTTTTTT.

This rearrangement joins TRBV7-8 to TRBJ1-1, with a tentative D call TRBD1 (5 bases). This CDR3 has 15 amino acids. The germline V and J ends were trimmed by 4 bases and 5 bases, with 17 bases remaining between them. Germline lookup yields CDR1 SGHVS and CDR2 FQNEAQ. The CDR3 nucleotides read TGTGCCAGCAGCTCTACCGACAGCGCGGGAACTGAAGCTTTCTTT. Amino acids: CASSSTDSAGTEAFF.

V usage is TRBV27 and J usage is TRBJ2-3, with TRBD2 matching over 8 bases. The CDR3 has 19 amino acids. Germline loops: CDR1 MNHEY, CDR2 SMNVEV (reference sequence). Losses at the gene ends were 3 bases for V and 2 bases for J; bases not matched to a gene: 16. The CDR3 reads CASSLWPRGSGSVTDTQYF. The CDR3 DNA reads TGTGCCAGCAGTTTGTGGCCCCGGGGGAGCGGGAGCGTCACAGATACGCAGTATTTT.